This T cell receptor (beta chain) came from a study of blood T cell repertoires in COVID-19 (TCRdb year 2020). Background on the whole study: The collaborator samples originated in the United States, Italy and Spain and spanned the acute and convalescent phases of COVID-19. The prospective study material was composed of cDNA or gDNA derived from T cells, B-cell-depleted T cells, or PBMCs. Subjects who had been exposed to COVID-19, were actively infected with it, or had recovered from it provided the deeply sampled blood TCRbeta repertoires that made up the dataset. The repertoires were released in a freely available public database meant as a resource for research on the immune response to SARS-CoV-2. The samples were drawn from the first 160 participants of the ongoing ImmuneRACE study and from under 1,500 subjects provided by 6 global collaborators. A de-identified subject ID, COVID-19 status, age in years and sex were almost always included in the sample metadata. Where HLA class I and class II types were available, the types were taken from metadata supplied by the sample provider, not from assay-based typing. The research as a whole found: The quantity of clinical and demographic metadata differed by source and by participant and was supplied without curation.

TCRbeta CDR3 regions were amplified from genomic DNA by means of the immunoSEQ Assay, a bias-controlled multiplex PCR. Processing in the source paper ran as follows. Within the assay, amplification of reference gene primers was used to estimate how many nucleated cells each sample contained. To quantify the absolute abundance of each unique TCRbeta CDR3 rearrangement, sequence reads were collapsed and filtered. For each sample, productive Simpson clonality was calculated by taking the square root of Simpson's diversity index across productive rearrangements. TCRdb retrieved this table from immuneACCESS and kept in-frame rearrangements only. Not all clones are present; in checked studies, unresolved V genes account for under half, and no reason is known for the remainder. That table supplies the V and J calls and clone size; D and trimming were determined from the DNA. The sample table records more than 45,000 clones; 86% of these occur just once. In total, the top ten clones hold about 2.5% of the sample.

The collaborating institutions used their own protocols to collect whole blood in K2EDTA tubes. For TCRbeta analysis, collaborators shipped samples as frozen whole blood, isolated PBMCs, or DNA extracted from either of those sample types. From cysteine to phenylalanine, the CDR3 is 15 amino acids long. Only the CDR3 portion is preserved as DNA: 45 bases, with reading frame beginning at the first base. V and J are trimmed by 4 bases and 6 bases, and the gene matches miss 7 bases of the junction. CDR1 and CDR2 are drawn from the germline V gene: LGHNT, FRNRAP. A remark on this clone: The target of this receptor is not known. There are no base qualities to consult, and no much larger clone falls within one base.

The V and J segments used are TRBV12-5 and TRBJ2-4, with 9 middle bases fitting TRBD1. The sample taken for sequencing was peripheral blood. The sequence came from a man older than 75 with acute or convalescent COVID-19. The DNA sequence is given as TGTGCTAGTGGTTCCCGACAGGGGGGCCTAAACATTCAGTACTTC. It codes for CASGSRQGGLNIQYF.